The text below deals with one T cell receptor beta chain. As yet, its antigen is unknown. Trimming stripped 4 bases from V and 1 base from J, with 7 bases between. The germline V gene encodes CDR1 SGHDN and CDR2 FVKESK. The CDR3 contains 13 residues. The sample belongs to a study of STAT3 mutations in large granular lymphocyte leukemia. Study-level findings and limits: Every T-LGLL patient had at least one immunodominant TCRbeta clonotype.

TCRdb's table, derived via immunoSEQ multiplex PCR, lists solely in-frame clones and lacks some. Among 30,000 to 35,000 clones listed, about 83% were seen once. The clonotype originates from a woman aged 45-59 years with T-cell large granular lymphocyte leukemia. Some clones in this sample may be carry-over from other donors' samples. Sample: peripheral blood mononuclear cells. This chain connects TRBV14 to TRBJ1-1, with D maybe TRBD1 (5 bases). The CDR3 sequence is CASSRGGNTEAFF. In nucleotides, the CDR3 is TGTGCCAGCAGCCGGGGGGGGAACACTGAAGCTTTCTTT.